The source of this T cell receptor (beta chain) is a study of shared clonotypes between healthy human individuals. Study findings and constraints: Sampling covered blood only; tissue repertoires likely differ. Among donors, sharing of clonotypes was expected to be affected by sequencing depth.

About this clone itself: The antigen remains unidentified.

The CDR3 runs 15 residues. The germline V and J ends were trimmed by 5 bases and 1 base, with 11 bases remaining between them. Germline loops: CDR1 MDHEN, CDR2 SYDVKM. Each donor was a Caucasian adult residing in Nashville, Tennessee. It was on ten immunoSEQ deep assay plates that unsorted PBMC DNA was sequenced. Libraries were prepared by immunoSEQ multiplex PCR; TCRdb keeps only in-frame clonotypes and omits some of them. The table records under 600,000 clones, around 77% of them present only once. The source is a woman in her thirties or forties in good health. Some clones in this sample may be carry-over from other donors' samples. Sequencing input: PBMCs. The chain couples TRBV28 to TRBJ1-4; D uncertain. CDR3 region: CASSLAQLTNEKLFF. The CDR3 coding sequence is TGTGCCAGCAGTCTAGCCCAGTTAACTAATGAAAAACTGTTTTTT.